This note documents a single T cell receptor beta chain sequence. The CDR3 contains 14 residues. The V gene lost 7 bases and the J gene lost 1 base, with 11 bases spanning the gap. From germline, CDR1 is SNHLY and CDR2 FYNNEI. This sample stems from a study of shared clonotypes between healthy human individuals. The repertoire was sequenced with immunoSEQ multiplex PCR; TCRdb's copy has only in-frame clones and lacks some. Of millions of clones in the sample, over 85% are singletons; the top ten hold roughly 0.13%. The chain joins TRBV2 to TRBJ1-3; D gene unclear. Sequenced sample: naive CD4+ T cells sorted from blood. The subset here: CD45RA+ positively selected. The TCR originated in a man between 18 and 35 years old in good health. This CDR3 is CASTPRGSGNTIYF. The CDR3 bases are TGTGCCAGCACACCTCGGGGATCTGGAAACACCATATATTTT.